Listed here are 28 T cell receptor beta chains from one sample, sequenced in a study of regulatory T cells in long-lasting Graves disease. Arm-PCR of CDR3 regions with iRepertoire HTBI primers generated TCR beta libraries. TCRdb fed the multiplex PCR reads into MiXCR, producing one record per CDR3 protein. The sample holds a few hundred thousand distinct CDR3 sequences, about 12% seen once. As for time point: newly diagnosed GD, antithyroid drugs for less than 3 months. Following extraction of RNA from PBMCs, that RNA was used to make the TCR library. The same specimen was also included in a second study, on T cells in Graves' hyperthyroidism and ophthalmopathy.

The sequences come from peripheral blood mononuclear cells (PBMCs), collected at new diagnosis, from a patient treated with antithyroid drugs. All receptors derive from a woman aged 18-29 years with Graves disease.

This clonotype was observed many times. This chain connects TRBV15 to TRBJ2-7; D perhaps matches TRBD2 (6 bases). The CDR3 contains 15 residues. V lost 0 bases to trimming and J lost 4 bases, with 13 bases between them. Germline loops: CDR1 LNHNV, CDR2 YYDKDF (reference sequence). The CDR3: CATSRDPLASYEQYF. For the CDR3, the DNA is TGTGCCACCAGCAGAGATCCCCTAGCGTCATACGAGCAGTACTTC.

This clonotype was counted between two and nine times. At one end, the junction sequence differs from germline, possibly due to a read error. This rearrangement joins TRBV20-1 to TRBJ2-3, with a possible D match to TRBD1 (6 bases). The CDR3 has 13 amino acids. The germline CDR1 and CDR2 sequences are DFQATT and SNEGSKA (reference sequence). CDR3 sequence: CGATGTTLDTQYF. In DNA form, the CDR3 reads TGCGGTGCTACCGGGACAACGCTTGATACGCAGTATTTT.

In this sample, this clonotype turned up many times. This sequence joins TRBV28 and TRBJ2-7; a weak D match, TRBD1 (5 bases). This CDR3 has 14 amino acids. V dropped 3 bases and J dropped 5 bases, with 14 bases sitting between them. Germline V gene data show CDR1 as MDHEN and CDR2 as SYDVKM. The CDR3 sequence is CASSFWSGINEQYF. The CDR3 region has the DNA TGTGCCAGCAGTTTTTGGTCAGGGATCAACGAGCAGTACTTC.

The sample holds many counts of this clonotype. CDR3 residues: CASSDPRSGSEETQYF. CDR3 nucleotides: TGTGCCAGCAGTGACCCACGGTCAGGGTCGGAAGAGACCCAGTACTTC. The V call is TRBV2, the J call TRBJ2-5, with D maybe TRBD1 (5 bases). This CDR3 comprises 16 residues. Per germline, CDR1 SNHLY and CDR2 FYNNEI. Trimming removed 3 bases at V and 3 bases at J, with 17 bases between.

In this sample, this clonotype turned up a few times. The chain employs TRBV20-1 and TRBJ2-3; D may be TRBD2 (6 bases). This CDR3 contains 13 residues. V dropped 6 bases and J dropped 2 bases, with 12 bases sitting between them. Germline loops: CDR1 DFQATT, CDR2 SNEGSKA (reference sequence). CDR3 bases: TGCAGTGCAAGGGACTTCCACACAGATACGCAGTATTTT. It yields the protein CSARDFHTDTQYF.

The CDR3 protein is CASSSLPGGRVYEQYF. CDR3 nucleotide sequence: TGTGCCAGCAGCTCCCTCCCGGGCGGGAGGGTGTACGAGCAGTACTTC. The V call is TRBV3-1, the J call TRBJ2-7, with TRBD2 matching over 9 bases. This CDR3 spans 16 amino acids. After removal of 5 bases from V and 4 bases from J, the junction contained 12 bases not matched to a gene. Germline V lookup: CDR1 LGHDT, CDR2 YNNKEL (reference sequence).

This clonotype was observed a handful of times. The J gene is TRBJ2-4, the V gene TRBV7-8; 9 bases line up with TRBD2. The germline V gene encodes CDR1 SGHVS and CDR2 FQNEAQ. J lost 2 bases, V lost 2 bases, and 4 bases had no gene match. This CDR3 has 16 residues. CDR3 coding DNA: TGTGCCAGCAGCTTATATAGCGGGAGAACCAAAAACATTCAGTACTTC. As protein: CASSLYSGRTKNIQYF.

This clonotype was observed a few times. This sequence joins TRBV7-2 and TRBJ2-1; weak D call: TRBD2 (5 bases). The V gene's germline CDR1 is SGHTA and CDR2 FQGNSA. V lost 3 bases and J lost 9, with 9 bases in between. The length of the CDR3 is 12 residues. The CDR3 sequence is CASSFLASEQFF. The CDR3 DNA sequence: TGTGCCAGCAGCTTCCTAGCTAGTGAGCAGTTCTTC. Full variable domain (remainder filled in from reference TRBV7-2 and TRBJ2-1): GAGVSQSPSNKVTEKGKDVELRCDPISGHTALYWYRQSLGQGLEFLIYFQGNSAPDKSGLPSDRFSAERTGGSVSTLTIQRTQQEDSAVYLCASSFLASEQFFGPGTRLTVL.

This clonotype has ten or more counts. V gene TRBV27 combines with J gene TRBJ2-6; weak D call: TRBD2 (6 bases). Germline CDR1 is MNHEY and CDR2 is SMNVEV (reference sequence). The V end was cut by 4 bases, the J end by 0 bases, with 19 bases between. This CDR3 region has 19 residues. The CDR3 here is CASSSPRGRGDSGANVLTF. The CDR3 DNA is TGTGCCAGCAGTTCCCCGCGGGGCCGAGGAGACTCTGGGGCCAACGTCCTGACTTTC.

As concerns this clonotype: A far larger clone lies a single base away; this is likely a read error. The chain carries TRBV6-2 or TRBV6-3 and TRBJ1-4, with D perhaps matching TRBD1 (5 bases). Germline V lookup: CDR1 MNHEY, CDR2 SVGEGT. The CDR3 spans 15 residues. Trimming shortened V by 6 bases and J by 11 bases, and 22 bases separated the two germline ends. CDR3 sequence reads: CASSDTGTPGKKLFF. The CDR3 bases are TGTGCCAGCAGCGATACCGGGACCCCGGGGAAGAAACTGTTTTTT.

In its sample, this clonotype was seen a few times. The chain links TRBV29-1 to TRBJ2-7, with unresolved D. V shed 6 bases and J shed 2 bases, with 17 bases lying between them. CDR1 is SQVTM and CDR2 is ANQGSEA in the germline V gene. This CDR3 spans 14 amino acids. The CDR3 DNA reads as TGCAGCGTGACCCGGAGAGGCTTGACCTACGAGCAGTACGTC. Encoded protein: CSVTRRGLTYEQYV.

The V gene is TRBV14, the J gene TRBJ2-1; 7 bases are shared with TRBD2. The germline gives CDR1 SGHDN, CDR2 FVKESK. This CDR3 contains 15 residues. V dropped 2 bases and J dropped 3; count of bases not matched to a gene: 4. The CDR3 DNA reads TGTGCCAGCAGCCAATTACTAGCGAACTACAATGAGCAGTTCTTC. Its translation is CASSQLLANYNEQFF.

This sequence joins TRBV20-1 and TRBJ1-6, with TRBD1 as a possible D gene (5 bases). CDR3 length: 18 amino acids. Trimming cost V 5 bases and J 0 bases, with 20 bases left between them. Germline V lookup: CDR1 DFQATT, CDR2 SNEGSKA (reference sequence). CDR3 residues: CSAHRQQSTYSYNSPLHF. The CDR3 nucleotides read TGCAGTGCTCACAGACAGCAGAGTACCTACTCCTATAATTCACCCCTCCACTTT.

This chain connects TRBV14 to TRBJ2-1, with no clear D. V was clipped by 1 base and J by 5 bases, with 15 bases between them. This CDR3 spans 16 amino acids. The germline V gene encodes CDR1 SGHDN and CDR2 FVKESK. CDR3 sequence (DNA): TGTGCCAGCAGCCAAGTCTTTTTGCAGTCGAACAATGAGCAGTTCTTC. Translating gives CASSQVFLQSNNEQFF. The whole variable domain, remainder taken from reference TRBV14 and TRBJ2-1, is EAGVTQFPSHSVIEKGQTVTLRCDPISGHDNLYWYRRVMGKEIKFLLHFVKESKQDESGMPNNRFLAERTGGTYSTLKVQPAELEDSGVYFCASSQVFLQSNNEQFFGPGTRLTVL.

This chain links TRBV20-1 with TRBJ2-1; 7 bases match TRBD1. Trimming removed 0 bases from V and 5 bases from J; junction bases left unmatched: 19. The CDR3 has 19 residues. Looked up from germline, CDR1 is DFQATT and CDR2 is SNEGSKA (reference sequence). In DNA form, the CDR3 reads TGCAGTGCTAGAGATCCAAGCCCTTTAACAGGGGTTGGGAACAATGAGCAGTTCTTC. It encodes CSARDPSPLTGVGNNEQFF.

This clonotype was recorded many times. J is TRBJ2-4 and V is TRBV28, with D perhaps TRBD1 or TRBD2 (7 bases each). V was shortened by 6 bases and J by 8 bases, with 20 bases between the two germline ends. The CDR3 is made up of 15 amino acids. In germline, CDR1 is MDHEN, CDR2 SYDVKM. The CDR3 sequence: CASSYPGGDRDIQYF. In DNA form, the CDR3 reads TGTGCCAGCAGCTACCCAGGGGGGGATAGGGACATTCAGTACTTC.

This clonotype was recorded many times. The chain combines TRBV28 with TRBJ2-5; 8 bases match TRBD1. CDR3 size: 17 residues. Germline V gene sequence: CDR1 MDHEN, CDR2 SYDVKM. J gave up 0 bases and V 5 bases, and 11 bases lay outside the gene matches. The CDR3 coding sequence is TGTGCCAGCAGTCAACCTCCGGGACAGGAGAACCAAGAGACCCAGTACTTC. Translated: CASSQPPGQENQETQYF. Full variable domain (outside the CDR3, taken from reference TRBV28 and TRBJ2-5): DVKVTQSSRYLVKRTGEKVFLECVQDMDHENMFWYRQDPGLGLRLIYFSYDVKMKEKGDIPEGYSVSREKKERFSLILESASTNQTSMYLCASSQPPGQENQETQYFGPGTRLLVL.

This clonotype has a count of ten or more. This chain connects TRBV4-3 to TRBJ2-3; D might be TRBD1 (5 bases). The CDR3 length is 15 residues. CDR1 and CDR2 from the germline V gene are LGHNA and YSLEER. Trimming cost V 2 bases and J 6 bases, with 15 bases left between them. The CDR3 DNA follows: TGCGCCAGCAGCCAACAACAGGTGTCGAAGGATACGCAGTATTTT. It codes for CASSQQQVSKDTQYF.

This clonotype has a handful of counts. This chain links TRBV4-1 with TRBJ1-5; D gene uncertain. From germline, CDR1 is MGHRA and CDR2 YSYEKL. The CDR3 is made up of 15 amino acids. V was pared by 6 bases and J by 2 bases, with 14 bases between. CDR3 residues: CASRPVSGGNQPQHF. The CDR3 coding sequence is TGCGCCAGCAGACCTGTCTCGGGTGGCAATCAGCCCCAGCATTTT.

This clonotype was seen a few times. The chain recombines TRBV12-3 or TRBV12-4 with TRBJ2-6; 7 positions match TRBD1. The ends lost 6 bases at V and 0 bases at J; junction bases unmatched: 23. CDR3 size: 22 residues. The CDR3 DNA follows: TGTGCCAGCAGAGAATCCGGGACAGCAACCTACTTGACGATCTCTGGGGCCAACGTCCTGACTTTC. It yields the protein CASRESGTATYLTISGANVLTF.

This clonotype was counted only a few times. The V call is TRBV19, the J call TRBJ2-2; either TRBD1 or TRBD2 may fit D (6 bases each). The CDR3 runs 15 residues. Per germline, CDR1 LNHDA and CDR2 SQIVND (reference sequence). Trimming cost V 6 bases and J 5 bases, with 16 bases left between them. Here the CDR3 reads CASRGGETRTGELFF. The CDR3 DNA follows: TGTGCCAGTAGGGGGGGCGAAACGCGTACCGGGGAGCTGTTTTTT.

The sample holds many counts of this clonotype. The chain has TRBV11-2 and TRBJ1-1; no reliable D call. The V end lost 1 base, the J end lost 4 bases, and 7 bases lay between the germline ends. Germline CDR1 reads SGHAT; CDR2 reads FQNNGV. The CDR3 contains 13 residues. CDR3: CASSLVWGTEAFF. In nucleotides, the CDR3 is TGTGCCAGCAGCTTAGTTTGGGGCACTGAAGCTTTCTTT.

This clonotype was seen at least ten times. CDR3 in DNA: TGTGCCAGCAGCCCCACAGGGGCTGTGAACACTGAAGCTTTCTTT. The encoded protein is CASSPTGAVNTEAFF. The chain recombines TRBV3-1 with TRBJ1-1; TRBD1 agrees at 7 bases. The CDR3 sequence is 15 residues long. Per the germline V gene, CDR1 is LGHDT and CDR2 is YNNKEL (reference sequence). J gave up 0 bases and V 4 bases, and 5 bases lay outside the gene matches. Supplemented by reference TRBV3-1 and TRBJ1-1, the full variable domain reads DTAVSQTPKYLVTQMGNDKSIKCEQNLGHDTMYWYKQDSKKFLKIMFSYNNKELIINETVPNRFSPKSPDKAHLNLHINSLELGDSAVYFCASSPTGAVNTEAFFGQGTRLTVV.

This clonotype was seen repeatedly, ten times or more. V usage is TRBV6-2 or TRBV6-3 and J usage is TRBJ1-1, with D perhaps TRBD1 (5 bases). Germline assignment: CDR1 MNHEY and CDR2 SVGEGT. The CDR3 totals 16 residues. The V end was cut by 1 base, the J end by 1 base, with 13 bases between. CDR3 nucleotide sequence: TGTGCCAGCAGTTACTTTCAGGGCCTCTCGAACACTGAAGCTTTCTTT. It yields the protein CASSYFQGLSNTEAFF.

This clonotype showed up many times. J is TRBJ2-3 and V is TRBV7-2; a possible D gene is TRBD2 (6 bases). The V end lost 1 base, the J end lost 5 bases, and 13 bases lay between the germline ends. Germline loops: CDR1 SGHTA, CDR2 FQGNSA. CDR3 size: 15 residues. CDR3 sequence: CASSLVVGGLDTQYF. For the CDR3, the DNA is TGTGCCAGCAGCTTAGTTGTGGGAGGTTTAGATACGCAGTATTTT.

This clonotype has ten or more counts. The rearrangement uses TRBV10-1 and TRBJ2-3, with no clear D. CDR1 is WNHNN and CDR2 is SYGVQD in the germline V gene (reference sequence). This CDR3 comprises 15 residues. Trimming shortened V by 4 bases and J by 3 bases, and 14 bases separated the two germline ends. The CDR3 here is CASSVYGRNTDTQYF. The CDR3 nucleotides read TGCGCCAGCAGTGTGTACGGACGGAATACAGATACGCAGTATTTT.

This chain links TRBV27 with TRBJ2-3; TRBD1 matches 8 bases. The CDR3 loop spans 16 amino acids. Germline CDR1 reads MNHEY; CDR2 reads SMNVEV (reference sequence). With 5 bases clipped from V and 2 bases from J, the junction kept 9 bases outside the gene matches. CDR3 residues: CASSLRTGSNTDTQYF. DNA of the CDR3: TGTGCCAGCAGTCTGCGGACAGGGAGCAACACAGATACGCAGTATTTT.

In this sample, this clonotype turned up many times. The rearrangement joins TRBV29-1 to TRBJ2-5, with TRBD2 matching 11 bases. CDR1 and CDR2 (germline): SQVTM, ANQGSEA. Germline trimming cut 3 bases from V and 5 bases from J; bases unmatched to any gene: 8. This CDR3 has 15 residues. CDR3 sequence: CSVDSGGALGETQYF. DNA for the CDR3: TGCAGCGTTGATAGCGGGGGGGCCTTGGGGGAGACCCAGTACTTC.